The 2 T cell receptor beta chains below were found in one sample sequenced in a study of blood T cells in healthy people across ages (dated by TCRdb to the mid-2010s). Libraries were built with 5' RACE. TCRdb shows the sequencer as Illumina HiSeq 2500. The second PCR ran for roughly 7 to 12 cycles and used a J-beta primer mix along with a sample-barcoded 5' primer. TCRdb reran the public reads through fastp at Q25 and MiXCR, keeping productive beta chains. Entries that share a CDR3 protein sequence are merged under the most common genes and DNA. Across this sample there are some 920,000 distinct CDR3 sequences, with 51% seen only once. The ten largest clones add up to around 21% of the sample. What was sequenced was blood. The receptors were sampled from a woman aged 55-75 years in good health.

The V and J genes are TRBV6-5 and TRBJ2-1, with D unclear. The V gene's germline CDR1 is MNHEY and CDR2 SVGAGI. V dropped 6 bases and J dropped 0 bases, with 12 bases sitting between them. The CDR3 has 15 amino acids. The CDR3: CASRPSVSSYNEQFF. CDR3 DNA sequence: TGTGCCAGCAGACCTAGTGTTAGCTCCTACAATGAGCAGTTCTTC.

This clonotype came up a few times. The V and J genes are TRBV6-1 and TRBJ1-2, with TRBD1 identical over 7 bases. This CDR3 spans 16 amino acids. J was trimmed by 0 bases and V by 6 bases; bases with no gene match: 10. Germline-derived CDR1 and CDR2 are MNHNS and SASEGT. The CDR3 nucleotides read TGTGCCAGCAGCCTTTCCCGGGGACAGACTAACTATGGCTACACCTTC. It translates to CASSLSRGQTNYGYTF.